One and the same sample provided the 15 T cell receptor beta chains below, sequenced in a study of cytomegalovirus exposure and HLA in healthy donors. A multiplex PCR was run with 60 Vbeta primers and 13 Jbeta primers. Clones were read by immunoSEQ multiplex PCR, and TCRdb kept only the in-frame ones, dropping some. The sample has some 130,000 clones, 76% seen once. Input material: PBMCs. All receptors come from a man between 35 and 55 years old in good health and CMV-seronegative.

The V gene is TRBV18, the J gene TRBJ2-5, with 11 bases aligning to TRBD1. The CDR3 sequence is 15 residues long. V dropped 3 bases and J dropped 5; count of bases not matched to a gene: 5. CDR1 and CDR2 from the germline V gene are KGHSH and LQKENI. In DNA form, the CDR3 reads TGTGCCAGCTCACCCCGGACAGGGGGCTGGGAGACCCAGTACTTC. Residues: CASSPRTGGWETQYF.

The rearrangement links TRBV7-3 to TRBJ2-5, with TRBD2 identical over 8 bases. The V gene end was trimmed by 0 bases and the J gene end by 4 bases; junction bases not matched to a gene: 7. Germline values: CDR1 SGHTA, CDR2 FQGTGA. The CDR3 spans 16 residues. The CDR3 protein is CASSLTPSGGRETQYF. The DNA for the CDR3 is TGTGCCAGCAGCTTAACACCGAGCGGGGGCCGAGAGACCCAGTACTTC.

The chain recombines TRBV7-9 with TRBJ1-2; D not certain. V lost 1 base, J lost 4 bases, and 10 bases lay in between. CDR3 size: 14 residues. Per germline, CDR1 SEHNR and CDR2 FQNEAQ (reference sequence). DNA of the CDR3: TGTGCCAGCAGCTTAGGAGAATTTAGCTATGGCTACACCTTC. Its translation is CASSLGEFSYGYTF.

J is TRBJ1-2 and V is TRBV6-4; weak D call: TRBD1 (5 bases). This CDR3 is 16 amino acids long. The germline V gene has CDR1 MRHNA and CDR2 SNTAGT. V was shortened by 3 bases and J by 0 bases, with 14 bases between the two germline ends. CDR3 coding DNA: TGTGCCAGCAGTGAGGTGGGGCGCGGTTCTAACTATGGCTACACCTTC. Translated: CASSEVGRGSNYGYTF.

J is TRBJ2-7 and V is TRBV7-6, with 9 bases fitting TRBD2. CDR1 and CDR2 from the germline V gene are SGHVS and FNYEAQ. After removal of 5 bases from V and 2 bases from J, the junction contained 4 bases not matched to a gene. The CDR3 length is 14 residues. The CDR3 sequence is CASSPSGATYEQYF. The CDR3 DNA follows: TGTGCCAGCAGCCCTAGCGGGGCCACCTACGAGCAGTACTTC. The complete variable domain, with remaining parts taken from reference TRBV7-6 and TRBJ2-7, reads GAGVSQSPRYKVTKRGQDVALRCDPISGHVSLYWYRQALGQGPEFLTYFNYEAQQDKSGLPNDRFSAERPEGSISTLTIQRTEQRDSAMYRCASSPSGATYEQYFGPGTRLTVT.

The chain has TRBV6-1 and TRBJ2-7, with 9 bases identical to TRBD1. Trimming cost V 6 bases and J 5 bases; bases outside gene matches: 11. The germline V gene encodes CDR1 MNHNS and CDR2 SASEGT. The CDR3 has 15 residues. The CDR3, as DNA: TGTGCCAGCAGGGCGAGTACAGGGGGCAGGGACGAGCAGTACTTC. Amino acid sequence: CASRASTGGRDEQYF.

This chain joins TRBV2 and TRBJ2-2, with 9 nucleotides matching TRBD1. Germline CDR1 SNHLY, CDR2 FYNNEI. The CDR3 has 16 amino acids. J was trimmed by 4 bases and V by 6 bases; bases with no gene match: 9. The DNA for the CDR3 is TGTGCCAGCAGCGATAACAGGGGGCGCAGCACCGGGGAGCTGTTTTTT. Translated: CASSDNRGRSTGELFF. Filled out from reference TRBV2 and TRBJ2-2, the complete variable domain reads EPEVTQTPSHQVTQMGQEVILRCVPISNHLYFYWYRQILGQKVEFLVSFYNNEISEKSEIFDDQFSVERPDGSNFTLKIRSTKLEDSAMYFCASSDNRGRSTGELFFGEGSRLTVL.

The chain joins TRBV5-4 to TRBJ2-2; D is uncertain. V was shortened by 1 base and J by 5 bases, with 9 bases between the two germline ends. CDR3 length: 14 residues. The V gene's germline CDR1 is SGHNT and CDR2 YYREEE (reference sequence). CDR3: CASSLYSGTGELFF. The DNA for the CDR3 is TGTGCCAGCAGCTTGTATTCAGGAACCGGGGAGCTGTTTTTT.

This clone was observed a handful of times. The V and J genes are TRBV7-2 and TRBJ2-7, with 11 bases fitting TRBD1. The CDR3 is 14 amino acids. CDR1 and CDR2 from the germline V gene are SGHTA and FQGNSA. With 5 bases clipped from V and 5 bases from J, the junction kept 5 bases outside the gene matches. CDR3 protein: CASSLGQGANEQYF. The CDR3 bases are TGTGCCAGCAGCCTTGGACAGGGGGCCAACGAGCAGTACTTC.

CDR3 in amino acids: CASSAVQVTNEKLFF. The CDR3 coding sequence is TGTGCCAGTAGTGCCGTACAGGTAACTAATGAAAAACTGTTTTTT. V gene TRBV19 combines with J gene TRBJ1-4; D perhaps matches TRBD1 (5 bases). Germline V lookup: CDR1 LNHDA, CDR2 SQIVND (reference sequence). CDR3 size: 15 residues. V lost 5 bases, J lost 1 base, and 11 bases lay in between.

This clone turned up a few times. The V call is TRBV6-5, the J call TRBJ2-7; 11 bases fit TRBD2. The germline gives CDR1 MNHEY, CDR2 SVGAGI. This CDR3 contains 16 residues. V was clipped by 2 bases and J by 3 bases; unmatched bases: 6. The DNA of the CDR3 is TGTGCCAGCAGTTACCGCTCCGGGACTAGCGGCTACGAGCAGTACTTC. Translated: CASSYRSGTSGYEQYF.

The V and J genes are TRBV7-3 and TRBJ1-6; tentative D call: TRBD1 (5 bases). The V gene's germline CDR1 is SGHTA and CDR2 FQGTGA. Trimming shortened V by 5 bases and J by 7 bases, and 15 bases separated the two germline ends. This CDR3 spans 15 amino acids. CDR3 loop: CASSAWPGVNSPLHF. The CDR3 nucleotides are TGTGCCAGCAGCGCCTGGCCGGGGGTAAATTCACCCCTCCACTTT.

The V and J genes are TRBV10-3 and TRBJ2-2; possible D gene TRBD2, 5 bases. Germline V lookup: CDR1 ENHRY, CDR2 SYGVKD. The V end was cut by 2 bases, the J end by 5 bases, with 15 bases between. The CDR3 loop spans 16 amino acids. The CDR3 loop reads CAISEGEEEGTGELFF. CDR3 coding DNA: TGTGCCATCAGTGAGGGAGAAGAAGAGGGAACCGGGGAGCTGTTTTTT.

The chain couples TRBV4-1 to TRBJ2-3, with 8 bases aligning to TRBD1. The V segment lost 3 bases and the J segment 3 bases; nucleotides outside the gene matches: 5. In germline, CDR1 is MGHRA, CDR2 YSYEKL. The CDR3 length is 15 residues. As DNA, the CDR3 is TGCGCCAGCAGCCACAACGGACAGGGAACAGATACGCAGTATTTT. Translation: CASSHNGQGTDTQYF.

The chain has TRBV29-1 and TRBJ2-5; no clear D. V dropped 4 bases and J dropped 5 bases, with 11 bases sitting between them. Germline assignment: CDR1 SQVTM and CDR2 ANQGSEA. This CDR3 has 12 residues. The CDR3 nucleotides read TGCAGCGTTGTTCCTAGTCACGAGACCCAGTACTTC. This encodes CSVVPSHETQYF.